One sample yielded the 3 T cell receptor beta chains listed below, sequenced in a study of post-analysis software for immune sequencing data. Overall study results and limits: Elevated frequency relative to controls characterized several TRBV segments in patients, TRBV5-6, TRBV5-1 and TRBV20-1 among them.

Unique molecular identifiers tagged the TCR beta cDNA libraries. TCRdb processed the PCR reads anew with MiXCR; each CDR3 protein has one entry. The table lists roughly 870,000 distinct CDR3 sequences, roughly 50% of them singletons. Their target antigens are unknown. The material sequenced was blood. All receptors derive from a girl under 18 with multiple sclerosis.

The gene calls are TRBV5-1 and TRBJ1-1, with D maybe TRBD1 (5 bases). Trimming took off 4 bases at V and 4 bases at J, with 20 bases between the two ends. The CDR3 sequence is 16 residues long. Germline V gives CDR1 SGHRS, CDR2 YFSETQ. The CDR3 protein is CASSGPPGGGVTEAFF. The CDR3 DNA reads as TGCGCCAGCAGCGGCCCCCCTGGGGGGGGAGTCACTGAAGCTTTCTTT.

This chain joins TRBV5-1 and TRBJ2-5; D unclear. This CDR3 contains 14 residues. Germline loops: CDR1 SGHRS, CDR2 YFSETQ. Trimming left V 4 bases short and J 1 base short, with 11 bases between. The CDR3 coding sequence is TGCGCCAGCAGCCCCGTATCAATCCAAGAGACCCAGTACTTC. Amino acid sequence: CASSPVSIQETQYF.

This clonotype has only a few counts. The rearrangement links TRBV7-9 to TRBJ2-1, with TRBD1 matching over 8 bases. The germline V gene encodes CDR1 SEHNR and CDR2 FQNEAQ (reference sequence). Losses at the gene ends were 4 bases for V and 7 bases for J; bases not matched to a gene: 9. The length of the CDR3 is 15 residues. CDR3 in amino acids: CASSSSGGLANEQFF. In DNA, the CDR3 is TGTGCCAGCAGCTCCTCAGGGGGCTTAGCGAATGAGCAGTTCTTC.